This is a list of T cell receptor beta chains from one sample in a study of blood T cells in healthy people across ages. One entry per CDR3 protein results from TCRdb running MiXCR on the 5' RACE reads. This sample has roughly 1.9 million distinct CDR3 sequences, with 35% to 50% found just once. The sequenced material came from blood. The source is a human donor in good health. Both conserved end residues are part of each CDR3. A D gene is named only where the DNA matches it firmly. Some rows have no size entry. The others give once, few or many, or a class for an expanded clone.

len	v_gene	d_gene	abundance	j_gene	CDR3aa	CDR3nt
14	TRBV20-1	NA	NA	TRBJ1-4	CSAYRGNLNEKLFF	TGCAGTGCCTACCGGGGGAACCTCAATGAAAAACTGTTTTTT
14	TRBV10-3	TRBD1	NA	TRBJ2-5	CAIGLGQQQETQYF	TGTGCCATCGGCTTGGGACAGCAACAAGAGACCCAGTACTTC
13	TRBV12-3/TRBV12-4	NA	NA	TRBJ2-7	CASSPNRAYEQYF	TGTGCCAGCAGCCCCAACAGAGCCTACGAGCAGTACTTC
15	TRBV7-9	TRBD2	few	TRBJ2-1	CASSPRTSGGLPQFF	TGTGCCAGCAGCCCCCGGACTAGCGGGGGGCTCCCGCAGTTCTTC
15	TRBV4-1	TRBD1	NA	TRBJ2-1	CASSQDPGGERGQFF	TGCGCCAGCAGCCAAGACCCAGGGGGTGAACGGGGGCAGTTCTTC
14	TRBV11-2	NA	NA	TRBJ1-2	CASSTTGGLAGYTF	TGTGCCAGCAGCACGACAGGTGGTTTGGCCGGCTACACCTTC
14	TRBV7-2	NA	few	TRBJ2-5	CASSLAGQGGTQYF	TGTGCCAGCAGCTTAGCGGGCCAGGGTGGGACCCAGTACTTC
12	TRBV5-6	NA	NA	TRBJ1-2	CASSWAQGGYTF	TGTGCCAGCAGCTGGGCGCAGGGGGGCTACACCTTC
16	TRBV4-3	NA	few	TRBJ1-4	CASSQGYSATNEKLFF	TGCGCCAGCAGCCAAGGATACAGTGCAACTAATGAAAAACTGTTTTTT
16	TRBV7-2	TRBD2	few	TRBJ2-3	CASSTNPSGVTDTQYF	TGTGCCAGCAGCACGAACCCTAGCGGGGTCACAGATACGCAGTATTTT
12	TRBV10-3	NA	NA	TRBJ2-1	CAIMGQGYEQFF	TGTGCCATCATGGGGCAGGGCTACGAGCAGTTCTTC
14	TRBV7-9	TRBD2	few	TRBJ2-1	CASGGLVSYNEQFF	TGTGCCAGCGGAGGACTAGTGTCCTACAATGAGCAGTTCTTC
16	TRBV10-3	NA	few	TRBJ2-1	CAISKSSGGLSYEQFF	TGTGCCATCAGCAAGAGTTCCGGGGGGCTCTCCTACGAGCAGTTCTTC
15	TRBV4-2	NA	few	TRBJ2-7	CASSQAERSSYEQYF	TGTGCCAGCAGCCAAGCAGAGAGAAGCTCCTACGAGCAGTACTTC
14	TRBV12-3/TRBV12-4	NA	few	TRBJ1-5	CASSPTGNFWPQHF	TGTGCCAGCAGTCCCACAGGGAATTTTTGGCCCCAGCATTTT
16	TRBV7-2	TRBD2	NA	TRBJ2-3	CASSALSGGATDTQYF	TGTGCCAGCAGCGCGCTTAGCGGGGGGGCCACAGATACGCAGTATTTT
14	TRBV29-1	NA	NA	TRBJ2-1	CSVDSGAKYNEQFF	TGCAGCGTTGACTCAGGGGCGAAATACAATGAGCAGTTCTTC
16	TRBV20-1	NA	NA	TRBJ2-1	CSARDSWQGSYNEQFF	TGCAGTGCTAGAGATAGTTGGCAGGGGTCCTACAATGAGCAGTTCTTC
15	TRBV7-2	TRBD1	NA	TRBJ2-7	CASSSKGQAHYEQYF	TGTGCCAGCAGCTCGAAGGGACAGGCCCACTACGAGCAGTACTTC
13	TRBV7-9	NA	few	TRBJ2-3	CAGEGGGTDTQYF	TGTGCCGGCGAGGGGGGGGGCACAGATACGCAGTATTTT
16	TRBV24-1	NA	many	TRBJ2-1	CATSGSRGAHNNEQFF	TGTGCCACCAGTGGTTCCCGGGGAGCCCATAACAATGAGCAGTTCTTC
16	TRBV6-2/TRBV6-3	NA	NA	TRBJ2-7	CASSSDREEKTYEQYF	TGTGCCAGCAGCTCCGACAGGGAGGAAAAAACCTACGAGCAGTACTTC
16	TRBV6-5	NA	NA	TRBJ1-1	CASSRGGGGMNTEAFF	TGTGCCAGCTCTAGGGGGGGAGGTGGCATGAACACTGAAGCTTTCTTT
13	TRBV6-5	TRBD1	many	TRBJ1-2	CASREQGSYGYTF	TGTGCCAGCAGGGAACAGGGGAGCTATGGCTACACCTTC
16	TRBV29-1	NA	NA	TRBJ2-2	CSVAGGPRGDTGELFF	TGCAGCGTTGCCGGGGGGCCCAGGGGAGACACCGGGGAGCTGTTTTTT
18	TRBV4-3	TRBD2	once	TRBJ2-7	CASSQEVIAGGRFYEQYF	TGCGCCAGCAGCCAAGAGGTGATAGCGGGGGGTCGTTTCTACGAGCAGTACTTC
12	TRBV7-2	NA	many	TRBJ1-2	CASSLGFGGYTF	TGTGCCAGCAGCTTGGGCTTCGGGGGCTACACCTTC
15	TRBV24-1	NA	NA	TRBJ1-5	CATSDFAGFNQPQHF	TGTGCCACCAGTGATTTCGCCGGATTCAATCAGCCCCAGCATTTT
12	TRBV29-1	TRBD2	NA	TRBJ2-5	CSGGLLQETQYF	TGCAGCGGGGGACTACTTCAAGAGACCCAGTACTTC
15	TRBV2	NA	NA	TRBJ2-7	CASRAISGTSYEQYF	TGTGCCAGCAGGGCTATTAGCGGAACCTCCTACGAGCAGTACTTC
16	TRBV5-1	NA	NA	TRBJ2-7	CASSSRVEGVSYEQYF	TGCGCCAGCAGCTCTAGGGTGGAAGGGGTCTCCTACGAGCAGTACTTC
16	TRBV19	NA	NA	TRBJ2-3	CASSIRGRTSTDTQYF	TGTGCCAGTAGTATACGCGGACGGACTAGCACAGATACGCAGTATTTT
16	TRBV4-2	NA	NA	TRBJ1-2	CASSQGGQANNYGYTF	TGTGCCAGCAGCCAAGGAGGGCAGGCTAACAACTATGGCTACACCTTC
16	TRBV13	TRBD2	few	TRBJ2-5	CASSVRLAGSQETQYF	TGTGCCAGCAGCGTCCGACTAGCGGGGAGTCAAGAGACCCAGTACTTC
14	TRBV27	NA	NA	TRBJ1-5	CASSFHGQNQPQHF	TGTGCCAGCAGTTTCCACGGACAGAATCAGCCCCAGCATTTT
14	TRBV28	NA	NA	TRBJ1-2	CASSLTGRVYGYTF	TGTGCCAGCAGTTTAACAGGGAGGGTCTATGGCTACACCTTC
15	TRBV5-1	TRBD1	NA	TRBJ2-1	CASSRQGAGDNEQFF	TGCGCCAGCAGCCGACAGGGGGCAGGGGACAATGAGCAGTTCTTC
16	TRBV4-3	NA	few	TRBJ1-1	CASSQAVLFMDTEAFF	TGCGCCAGCAGCCAAGCAGTACTCTTTATGGACACTGAAGCTTTCTTT
15	TRBV2	TRBD1	few	TRBJ2-6	CASRDRVSGANVLTF	TGTGCCAGCAGGGACAGGGTCTCTGGGGCCAACGTCCTGACTTTC
15	TRBV9	TRBD1	NA	TRBJ1-4	CASSGSGTAREKLFF	TGTGCCAGCAGCGGGTCCGGGACAGCGCGTGAAAAACTGTTTTTT
14	TRBV9	NA	many	TRBJ2-3	CASSAGISADTQYF	TGTGCCAGCAGCGCCGGGATCTCAGCCGATACGCAGTATTTT
14	TRBV19	TRBD1	NA	TRBJ2-3	CASRTGSRGDTQYF	TGTGCCAGTCGGACAGGATCTAGGGGAGATACGCAGTATTTT
14	TRBV2	NA	few	TRBJ2-7	CASLRESAGYEQYF	TGTGCCAGCCTACGGGAGTCGGCTGGGTACGAGCAGTACTTC
15	TRBV18	NA	NA	TRBJ1-5	CASSPAADSNQPQHF	TGTGCCAGCTCACCGGCTGCGGATAGCAATCAGCCCCAGCATTTT
12	TRBV29-1	NA	few	TRBJ2-1	CSVEGMGNEQFF	TGCAGCGTTGAAGGGATGGGCAATGAGCAGTTCTTC
13	TRBV4-1	NA	few	TRBJ1-5	CASSQAFNQPQHF	TGCGCCAGCAGCCAAGCTTTCAATCAGCCCCAGCATTTT
14	TRBV6-5	NA	NA	TRBJ2-2	CASKVNANTGELFF	TGTGCCAGCAAGGTTAACGCGAACACCGGGGAGCTGTTTTTT
16	TRBV5-1	NA	few	TRBJ2-3	CASSLVGSKSTDTQYF	TGCGCCAGCAGCTTGGTGGGCTCGAAGAGCACAGATACGCAGTATTTT
14	TRBV18	TRBD1	NA	TRBJ2-7	CASSLGQDFYEQYF	TGTGCCAGCTCACTGGGACAGGATTTCTACGAGCAGTACTTC
15	TRBV6-2/TRBV6-3	NA	NA	TRBJ1-3	CASSYHVASGNTIYF	TGTGCCAGCAGTTACCATGTAGCATCTGGAAACACCATATATTTT
14	TRBV5-6	NA	few	TRBJ2-7	CASSAITGSHEQYF	TGTGCCAGCAGCGCCATTACAGGGTCCCACGAGCAGTACTTC
16	TRBV11-2	TRBD2	NA	TRBJ2-1	CASSYETGGVLGGQFF	TGTGCCAGCAGCTACGAGACGGGGGGGGTCCTTGGTGGGCAGTTCTTC
13	TRBV20-1	NA	few	TRBJ1-4	CSAPDSPNEKLFF	TGCAGTGCTCCGGACAGTCCTAATGAAAAACTGTTTTTT